This T cell receptor beta chain emerged from a study of blood T cell repertoires in COVID-19. TCRdb keeps only in-frame clones here, not all; method: immunoSEQ multiplex PCR. The sample yields just over 75,000 clones, roughly 85% seen once. The CDR3 spans 12 residues. From germline, CDR1 is MNHEY and CDR2 SVGAGI. V was shortened by 6 bases and J by 7 bases, with 11 bases between the two germline ends. The TCR comes from a woman of 80 years or more with active or convalescent COVID-19. The sample comprised peripheral blood. The chain employs TRBV6-5 and TRBJ2-3, with a tentative D call TRBD1 (6 bases). CDR3 sequence (DNA): TGTGCCAGCAGCGTCAGGGGACATACGCAGTATTTT. It encodes CASSVRGHTQYF.